These 14 T cell receptor beta chains originate from one sample sequenced in a study of STAT3 mutations in large granular lymphocyte leukemia. Study-wide findings and caveats: At least one immunodominant TCR beta clonotype appeared in every T-cell large granular lymphocyte leukemia patient.

No antigen has been assigned to these receptors. The repertoire was sequenced with immunoSEQ multiplex PCR; TCRdb's copy has only in-frame clones and lacks some. This table has 20,000 or so clones, about 90% appearing once. Input material: peripheral blood mononuclear cells. These receptor sequences come from a man in his 60s with T-cell large granular lymphocyte leukemia. Some clones in this sample may be carry-over from other donors' samples.

The chain links TRBV21-1 to TRBJ2-7; the table names TRBD2, a call not compared with the DNA. TRBV21-1 is annotated as a pseudogene. The CDR3 contains 15 residues. In nucleotides, the CDR3 is TGTGCCAGCTCAGGTAGACTAGCGGGATATCACGAGCAGTACTTC. Its protein is CASSGRLAGYHEQYF.

This sequence joins TRBV4-3 and TRBJ2-7; the match to TRBD1 covers 9 bases. CDR3 length: 15 residues. In germline, CDR1 is LGHNA, CDR2 YSLEER. V lost 0 bases, J lost 6 bases, and 6 bases stayed unmatched. CDR3 loop: CASSQDSRTGAEQYF. The CDR3 DNA follows: TGCGCCAGCAGCCAAGATAGCAGGACAGGGGCCGAGCAGTACTTC.

This chain joins TRBV28 and TRBJ2-7; D is perhaps TRBD2 (6 bases). Trimming pared 1 base from V and 4 bases from J, leaving 14 bases between. Germline CDR1 reads MDHEN; CDR2 reads SYDVKM. This CDR3 has 15 amino acids. CDR3 nucleotide sequence: TGTGCCAGCAGTTTATCCGGGAGTAGTTTTTACGAGCAGTACTTC. Translated: CASSLSGSSFYEQYF.

This chain uses TRBV19 with TRBJ2-7; TRBD2 might be the D (6 bases). Germline loops: CDR1 LNHDA, CDR2 SQIVND (reference sequence). With 3 bases removed from V and 5 bases from J, the gap between germline ends came to 14 bases. This CDR3 region has 14 residues. CDR3 sequence (DNA): TGTGCCAGTAGTATGCGGGGTCTAAGCCACGAGCAGTACTTC. Encoded protein: CASSMRGLSHEQYF.

V gene TRBV28 combines with J gene TRBJ2-5; D gene ambiguous. The CDR3 runs 13 residues. Per germline, CDR1 MDHEN and CDR2 SYDVKM. Deletions cut 2 bases from V and 4 bases from J, with 8 bases between. The CDR3 reads CASSLQAIETQYF. The CDR3 DNA reads TGTGCCAGCAGTTTACAGGCGATAGAGACCCAGTACTTC.

The CDR3 reads CAISGRGKWGSGNTIYF. CDR3 in DNA: TGTGCCATCAGTGGCAGGGGAAAATGGGGCTCTGGAAACACCATATATTTT. The genes are TRBV10-3 and TRBJ1-3; D possibly corresponds to TRBD1 (6 bases). The germline gives CDR1 ENHRY, CDR2 SYGVKD. Trimming pared 4 bases from V and 0 bases from J, leaving 16 bases between. The CDR3 runs to 17 residues.

This rearrangement joins TRBV5-4 to TRBJ1-1; 9 bases are a match to TRBD1. CDR1 and CDR2 (germline): SGHNT, YYREEE (reference sequence). Unmatched junction bases numbered 2, after V lost 4 bases and J lost 7 bases. The CDR3 runs 12 residues. CDR3 protein: CASSGDRDEAFF. As DNA, the CDR3 is TGTGCCAGCAGCGGGGACAGGGATGAAGCTTTCTTT. Filled out from reference TRBV5-4 and TRBJ1-1, the complete variable domain reads ETGVTQSPTHLIKTRGQQVTLRCSSQSGHNTVSWYQQALGQGPQFIFQYYREEENGRGNFPPRFSGLQFPNYSSELNVNALELDDSALYLCASSGDRDEAFFGQGTRLTVV.

This clone was seen once. V gene TRBV19 combines with J gene TRBJ2-3; D ambiguous. This CDR3 region has 16 residues. Germline V lookup: CDR1 LNHDA, CDR2 SQIVND (reference sequence). The ends were cut back, 3 bases at V and 8 bases at J, with 21 bases in the middle. In DNA, the CDR3 is TGTGCCAGTAGTATCCCGGCCCATTCACCTGTGAGTACGCAGTATTTT. This gives the protein CASSIPAHSPVSTQYF.

This clone has a single count. V usage is TRBV29-1 and J usage is TRBJ1-1; D perhaps matches TRBD1 (5 bases). Trimming took 5 bases from V and 11 from J, leaving 12 bases between them. CDR3 length equals 10 residues. Germline lookup yields CDR1 SQVTM and CDR2 ANQGSEA. CDR3 in DNA: TGCAGCGTTATCAACCCAGGGGCTTTCTTT. This sequence encodes CSVINPGAFF.

This clone was detected only a few times. The V gene is TRBV25-1, the J gene TRBJ2-5, with D possibly TRBD2 on 5 matching bases. The CDR3 extends over 13 amino acids. Trimming left V 4 bases short and J 1 base short, with 7 bases between. Germline loops: CDR1 MGHDK, CDR2 SYGVNS. As DNA, the CDR3 is TGTGCCAGCAGTGCGCGGGTCCAAGAGACCCAGTACTTC. Amino acids: CASSARVQETQYF.

This sequence joins TRBV18 and TRBJ1-6; D is ambiguous. CDR3 size: 17 residues. Germline assignment: CDR1 KGHSH and CDR2 LQKENI. V lost 3 bases to trimming and J lost 4 bases, with 16 bases between them. The CDR3 coding sequence is TGTGCCAGCTCACCCGTTCGTACCAGCCTGTATAATTCACCCCTCCACTTT. Translation: CASSPVRTSLYNSPLHF.

The chain couples TRBV4-1 to TRBJ1-4; tentatively, D is TRBD1 (5 bases). The CDR3 contains 14 residues. Germline CDR1 reads MGHRA; CDR2 reads YSYEKL. Trimming removed 7 bases from V and 4 bases from J, with 13 bases in between. This chain's CDR3 is CASTGQANNEKLFF. CDR3 coding DNA: TGCGCCAGCACAGGGCAGGCCAATAATGAAAAACTGTTTTTT.

By sample fraction, this clone is medium-sized. The chain couples TRBV5-1 to TRBJ1-2; 7 bases map to TRBD1. CDR3 size: 15 residues. Looked up from germline, CDR1 is SGHRS and CDR2 is YFSETQ. V shed 0 bases and J 5 bases; nucleotides not matched to a gene: 7. The CDR3 is CASSLAPGRGYGYTF. CDR3 DNA: TGCGCCAGCAGCTTGGCTCCGGGCAGGGGGTATGGCTACACCTTC.

This chain connects TRBV30 to TRBJ2-4, with 8 bases fitting TRBD2. Germline values: CDR1 GTSNPN, CDR2 SVGIG (reference sequence). The CDR3 extends over 15 amino acids. The J segment lost 2 bases and the V segment lost 1 base, leaving 4 bases of the junction unmatched. In DNA, the CDR3 is TGTGCCTGGAGTGCGGGGGGGCGATCCAAAAACATTCAGTACTTC. This sequence encodes CAWSAGGRSKNIQYF.